Below, 13 T cell receptor beta chains from the same sample are listed, as sequenced in a study of cytomegalovirus exposure and HLA in healthy donors. PCR amplification relied on 60 Vbeta primers (plus 13 Jbeta primers). Profiling relied on immunoSEQ multiplex PCR, and the TCRdb table lists in-frame clones only, not all of them. The repertoire holds about 140,000 clones, with about three quarters as singletons. The sample taken for sequencing was PBMCs. The source of these receptors is a female donor in good health and CMV-seronegative.

The J gene is TRBJ2-3, the V gene TRBV19; 8 nucleotides agree with TRBD1. Trimming cost V 7 bases and J 0 bases; bases outside gene matches: 6. The germline CDR1 and CDR2 sequences are LNHDA and SQIVND (reference sequence). The CDR3 is made up of 15 amino acids. This chain's CDR3 is CASIDRGPSTDTQYF. CDR3 bases: TGTGCCAGTATCGACAGGGGTCCGAGCACAGATACGCAGTATTTT.

The chain employs TRBV19 and TRBJ2-5; maybe TRBD1 (6 bases). The CDR3 runs 13 residues. Germline V lookup: CDR1 LNHDA, CDR2 SQIVND (reference sequence). V was pared by 3 bases and J by 5 bases, with 10 bases between. CDR3 loop: CASSISGAETQYF. The CDR3 DNA is TGTGCCAGTAGTATTTCAGGGGCGGAGACCCAGTACTTC.

The chain links TRBV6-6 to TRBJ1-2; TRBD1 might be the D (5 bases). V lost 5 bases and J 10 bases, leaving 11 bases between the germline ends. CDR3 size: 11 residues. Germline V gene data show CDR1 as MNHNY and CDR2 as SVGAGI (reference sequence). The CDR3 sequence is CASSPGTDYTF. As DNA, the CDR3 is TGTGCCAGCAGTCCCGGGACTGACTACACCTTC.

In this sample, this clone turned up once. V gene TRBV7-9 combines with J gene TRBJ2-1, with 7 bases that match TRBD2. Losses at the gene ends were 0 bases for V and 12 bases for J; bases not matched to a gene: 2. The CDR3 is 12 amino acids. Germline assignment: CDR1 SEHNR and CDR2 FQNEAQ (reference sequence). CDR3 sequence (DNA): TGTGCCAGCAGCTTAGCGGCTAGCGGGCAGTTCTTC. Residues: CASSLAASGQFF.

This clone appeared a few times. CDR3 sequence: CATSRVSGLGAETQYF. The CDR3 DNA reads as TGTGCCACCAGCAGAGTGTCGGGACTAGGGGCGGAGACCCAGTACTTC. This rearrangement joins TRBV15 to TRBJ2-5; 8 positions match TRBD2. V gave up 1 base and J gave up 5 bases; unmatched junction bases: 9. CDR1 is LNHNV and CDR2 is YYDKDF in the germline V gene (reference sequence). The length of the CDR3 is 16 residues.

The chain links TRBV28 to TRBJ2-3; TRBD2 agrees at 16 bases. V shed 0 bases, J shed 5 bases, and the junction held 23 bases outside the gene matches. Germline-derived CDR1 and CDR2 are MDHEN and SYDVKM. There are 24 residues in the CDR3. This CDR3 reads CASSLWTNNLGLAGGPSGRDTQYF. The DNA of the CDR3 is TGTGCCAGCAGTTTATGGACGAACAACCTGGGACTAGCGGGAGGGCCCTCTGGGAGAGATACGCAGTATTTT.

V and J are TRBV6-6 and TRBJ1-5, with 8 bases identical to TRBD1. V trimming: 3 bases; J trimming: 6 bases; junction bases outside the gene matches: 7. The CDR3 loop spans 15 amino acids. Per the germline V gene, CDR1 is MNHNY and CDR2 is SVGAGI (reference sequence). Here the CDR3 DNA reads TGTGCCAGCAGTTATCGGACAGGGCTAGGTCAGCCCCAGCATTTT. Encoded protein: CASSYRTGLGQPQHF.

The table lists this clone with a count of one. The CDR3 sequence: CASSLLEGTETQYF. CDR3 bases: TGTGCCAGCAGCTTATTGGAGGGAACGGAGACCCAGTACTTC. The chain has TRBV7-2 and TRBJ2-5; tentative D call: TRBD2 (6 bases). Germline lookup yields CDR1 SGHTA and CDR2 FQGNSA. V lost 2 bases and J lost 5, with 12 bases in between. The CDR3 extends over 14 amino acids.

The genes are TRBV19 and TRBJ2-3, with a weak D call TRBD2 (5 bases). Germline-derived CDR1 and CDR2 are LNHDA and SQIVND (reference sequence). This CDR3 comprises 17 residues. V lost 3 bases and J lost 1, with 17 bases in between. Here the CDR3 DNA reads TGTGCCAGTAGTATCCATCAGGAGGTCCTGGGCACAGATACGCAGTATTTT. The encoded protein is CASSIHQEVLGTDTQYF.

The CDR3 here is CASSEAGVGYEQYF. In DNA form, the CDR3 reads TGTGCCAGCAGCGAGGCGGGAGTGGGTTACGAGCAGTACTTC. The rearrangement links TRBV9 to TRBJ2-7; 7 nucleotides match TRBD2. Germline-derived CDR1 and CDR2 are SGDLS and YYNGEE. CDR3 length equals 14 residues. The V gene end was trimmed by 3 bases and the J gene end by 4 bases; junction bases not matched to a gene: 7.

The J gene is TRBJ2-2, the V gene TRBV7-9; 8 nucleotides match TRBD2. CDR1 is SEHNR, CDR2 FQNEAQ, per germline (reference sequence). Losses at the gene ends were 4 bases for V and 1 base for J; bases not matched to a gene: 2. This CDR3 has 15 residues. The DNA of the CDR3 is TGTGCCAGCAGCTCCGGGACTAGGAACACCGGGGAGCTGTTTTTT. Protein product: CASSSGTRNTGELFF.

This clone has just a few counts. The J gene is TRBJ1-5, the V gene TRBV7-9, with D possibly TRBD1 on 6 matching bases. The CDR3 extends over 12 amino acids. The germline V gene encodes CDR1 SEHNR and CDR2 FQNEAQ (reference sequence). V lost 6 bases and J 5 bases, leaving 8 bases between the germline ends. The DNA for the CDR3 is TGTGCCAGCAGTTCAGGGGATCAGCCCCAGCATTTT. It yields the protein CASSSGDQPQHF.

This clone has just a few counts. V is TRBV30 and J is TRBJ1-1; a possible D gene is TRBD1 (6 bases). V was cut by 2 bases and J by 5 bases, with 12 bases left in between. This CDR3 contains 13 residues. The germline V gene has CDR1 GTSNPN and CDR2 SVGIG (reference sequence). The CDR3 nucleotides read TGTGCCTGGAGTCCTAGGACAGTTACTGAAGCTTTCTTT. It encodes CAWSPRTVTEAFF.